This T cell receptor (beta chain) was profiled in a study of T cells after yellow fever vaccination. TCRdb redid the calling of the 5' RACE reads with MiXCR, one entry per CDR3 protein. The table shows a few hundred thousand distinct CDR3 sequences, with over 15% occurring only once. V shed 3 bases and J 2 bases; nucleotides not matched to a gene: 7. Per germline, CDR1 SGDLS and CDR2 YYNGEE. This CDR3 has 16 residues. This TCR came from a man aged 18 to 29 who received the YFV17D yellow fever vaccine. The V and J genes are TRBV9 and TRBJ2-3; 9 nucleotides match TRBD1. This material consisted of PBMCs, taken before the yellow fever booster vaccination. CDR3 DNA: TGTGCCAGCAGCGGACAGGGGGTCGTGGACACAGATACGCAGTATTTT. Translated, it gives CASSGQGVVDTDTQYF.